Described below is a single T cell receptor (beta chain) sequence and its context. The entry originates in a study of cytomegalovirus exposure and HLA in healthy donors. Some clones are missing from TCRdb's copy, which holds only in-frame ones; the method was immunoSEQ multiplex PCR. The sample has 150,000 to 200,000 clones; roughly 88% are singletons. The sample was PBMCs. The receptor comes from a woman aged 18-30 years in good health and CMV-seronegative.

CDR3 coding DNA: TGTGCCAGTAGTATAAAAGGGGTAGGCTACGAGCAGTACTTC. Residues: CASSIKGVGYEQYF. This chain links TRBV19 with TRBJ2-7; TRBD1 might be the D (5 bases). The CDR3 has 14 residues. The V and J ends lost 2 bases and 3 bases respectively, with 11 bases between them. Looked up from germline, CDR1 is LNHDA and CDR2 is SQIVND (reference sequence).